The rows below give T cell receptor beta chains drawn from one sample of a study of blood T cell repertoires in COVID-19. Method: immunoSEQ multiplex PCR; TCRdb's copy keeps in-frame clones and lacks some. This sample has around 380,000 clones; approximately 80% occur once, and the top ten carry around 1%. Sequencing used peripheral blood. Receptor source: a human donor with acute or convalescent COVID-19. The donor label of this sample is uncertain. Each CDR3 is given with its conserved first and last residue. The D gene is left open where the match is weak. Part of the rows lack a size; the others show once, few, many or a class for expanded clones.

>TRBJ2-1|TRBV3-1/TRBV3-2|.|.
CASSQDRGARISLYNEQFF
TGTGCCAGCAGCCAAGATCGGGGGGCGCGGATCTCCCTATACAATGAGCAGTTCTTC
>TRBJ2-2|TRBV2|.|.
CASSAGLRTGELFF
TGTGCCAGCAGTGCGGGGTTGAGGACCGGGGAGCTGTTTTTT
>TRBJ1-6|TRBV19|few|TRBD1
CASSTFGTGGNSPLHF
TGTGCCAGTAGTACCTTCGGGACAGGCGGCAATTCACCCCTCCACTTT
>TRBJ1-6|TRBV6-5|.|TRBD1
CASSYSTGGTSPLHF
TGTGCCAGCAGTTACTCAACAGGGGGGACTTCACCCCTCCACTTT
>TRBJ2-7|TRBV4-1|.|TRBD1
CASSQDEGTGFYEQYF
TGCGCCAGCAGCCAAGATGAAGGGACAGGGTTCTACGAGCAGTACTTC
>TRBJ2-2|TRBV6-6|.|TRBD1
CASKGQGASAGELFF
TGTGCCAGCAAAGGACAGGGGGCGTCGGCCGGGGAGCTGTTTTTT
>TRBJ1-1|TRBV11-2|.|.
CASSRGTEAFF
TGTGCCAGCAGTCGAGGCACTGAAGCTTTCTTT
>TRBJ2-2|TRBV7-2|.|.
CASSSEVSLAGGELFF
TGTGCCAGCAGCTCAGAAGTCTCACTAGCTGGGGGGGAGCTGTTTTTT
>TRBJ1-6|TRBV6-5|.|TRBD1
CASNYEGAWTPLHF
TGTGCCAGCAATTATGAGGGGGCTTGGACACCCCTCCACTTT
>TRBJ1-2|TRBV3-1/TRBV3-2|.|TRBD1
CASTARDRGTNYGYTF
TGTGCCAGCACCGCAAGGGACAGGGGAACTAACTATGGCTACACCTTC
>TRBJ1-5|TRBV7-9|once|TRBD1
CASSSARDRGNQPQHF
TGTGCCAGCAGCTCCGCCCGGGACAGGGGGAATCAGCCCCAGCATTTT
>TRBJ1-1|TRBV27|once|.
CASSETTDSNTEAFF
TGTGCCAGCAGCGAGACGACAGATTCGAACACTGAAGCTTTCTTT
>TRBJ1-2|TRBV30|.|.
CAWSVLVSGRGYGYTF
TGTGCCTGGAGTGTCCTGGTCTCGGGGAGGGGCTATGGCTACACCTTC
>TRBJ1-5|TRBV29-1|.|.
CSVAAGNSNQPQHF
TGCAGCGTTGCGGCAGGTAATAGCAATCAGCCCCAGCATTTT
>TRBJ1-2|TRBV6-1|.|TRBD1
CASSEDRDRSYGYTF
TGTGCCAGCAGTGAAGACCGGGACAGGTCCTATGGCTACACCTTC
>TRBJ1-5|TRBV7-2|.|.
CASSQGLGGGGPQHF
TGTGCCAGCAGCCAAGGGTTAGGGGGTGGTGGGCCCCAGCATTTT
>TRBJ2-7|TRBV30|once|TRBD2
CAWSRGGGSYEQYF
TGTGCCTGGAGCCGCGGCGGGGGAAGCTACGAGCAGTACTTC
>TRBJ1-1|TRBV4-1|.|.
CASSQYQTGRRTEAFF
TGCGCCAGCAGCCAATACCAGACAGGCCGGAGGACTGAAGCTTTCTTT
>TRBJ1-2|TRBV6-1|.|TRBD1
CASSEAGGTGVNYGYTF
TGTGCCAGCAGTGAAGCGGGGGGGACAGGGGTTAACTATGGCTACACCTTC
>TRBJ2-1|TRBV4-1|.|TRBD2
CASSQAKGLAVGEQFF
TGCGCCAGCAGCCAAGCGAAGGGACTAGCTGTCGGTGAGCAGTTCTTC
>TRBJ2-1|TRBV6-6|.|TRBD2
CASSRLAGGDEQFF
TGTGCCAGCAGCCGACTAGCGGGAGGGGATGAGCAGTTCTTC
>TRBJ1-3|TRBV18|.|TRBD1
CASSTRDRVHTIYF
TGTGCCAGCTCAACCCGGGACAGGGTCCACACCATATATTTT
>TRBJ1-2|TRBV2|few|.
CASSVGRHDGYTF
TGTGCCAGCAGTGTGGGCAGACACGATGGCTACACCTTC
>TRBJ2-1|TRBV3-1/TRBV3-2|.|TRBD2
CASSQGGGRAREQFF
TGTGCCAGCAGCCAAGGGGGCGGGAGGGCCAGGGAGCAGTTCTTC
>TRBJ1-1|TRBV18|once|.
CASSTTGLSNTEAFF
TGTGCCAGCTCAACTACCGGACTCTCGAACACTGAAGCTTTCTTT
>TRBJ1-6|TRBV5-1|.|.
CASSTSPGENSPLHF
TGCGCCAGCAGCACTAGCCCCGGGGAGAATTCACCCCTCCACTTT
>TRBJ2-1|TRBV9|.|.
CASSDNRVEQFF
TGTGCCAGCAGCGACAACAGGGTAGAGCAGTTCTTC
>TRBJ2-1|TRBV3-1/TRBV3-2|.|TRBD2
CASSQDSSRDGTSGNNEQFF
TGTGCCAGCAGCCAAGATTCGTCTCGAGACGGGACTAGCGGCAACAATGAGCAGTTCTTC
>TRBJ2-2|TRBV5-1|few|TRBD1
CASSSGDSNTGELFF
TGCGCCAGCAGCTCAGGGGACAGTAACACCGGGGAGCTGTTTTTT
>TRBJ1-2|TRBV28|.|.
CASSLSVFGRPGYGYTF
TGTGCCAGCAGTTTATCCGTCTTCGGCCGGCCGGGCTATGGCTACACCTTC
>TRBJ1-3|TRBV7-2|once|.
CASSQGFSGNTIYF
TGTGCCAGCAGTCAGGGTTTCTCTGGAAACACCATATATTTT
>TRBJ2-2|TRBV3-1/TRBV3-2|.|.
CASARGTGELFF
TGTGCCAGCGCGAGGGGGACCGGGGAGCTGTTTTTT
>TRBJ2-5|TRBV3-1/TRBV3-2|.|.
CASSQNSPLYQETQYF
TGTGCCAGCAGCCAGAATAGCCCTTTGTACCAAGAGACCCAGTACTTC
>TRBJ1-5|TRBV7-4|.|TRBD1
CASSTSRDRGLKGYQPQHF
TGTGCCAGCAGCACTAGCCGGGACAGGGGGCTCAAGGGGTATCAGCCCCAGCATTTT
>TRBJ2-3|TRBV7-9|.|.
CASSLEFGRFLPDTQYF
TGTGCCAGCAGCTTAGAGTTTGGCAGGTTTCTGCCAGATACGCAGTATTTT
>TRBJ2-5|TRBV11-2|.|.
CASSLVVDKGTQYF
TGTGCCAGCAGCTTAGTTGTGGACAAGGGGACCCAGTACTTC
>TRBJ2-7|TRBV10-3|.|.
CAISRVTSYEQYF
TGTGCCATCTCCCGGGTCACCTCCTACGAGCAGTACTTC
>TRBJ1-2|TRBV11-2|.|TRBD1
CASSSEQGAYGYTF
TGTGCCAGCAGCTCCGAACAGGGGGCCTATGGCTACACCTTC
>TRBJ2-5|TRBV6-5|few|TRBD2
CASRPTSVETQYF
TGTGCCAGCAGGCCGACTAGCGTGGAGACCCAGTACTTC
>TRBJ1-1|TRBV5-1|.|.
CASATGTSTEAFF
TGCGCCAGCGCCACAGGGACGAGCACTGAAGCTTTCTTT
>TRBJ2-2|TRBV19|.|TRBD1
CASSIAGTVNTGELFF
TGTGCCAGTAGTATAGCTGGGACAGTGAACACCGGGGAGCTGTTTTTT
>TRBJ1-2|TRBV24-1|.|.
CATSDARENYGYTF
TGTGCCACCAGTGATGCCAGGGAAAACTATGGCTACACCTTC
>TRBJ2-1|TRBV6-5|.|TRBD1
CASSYGTGVRGEQFF
TGTGCCAGCAGTTATGGGACAGGGGTCCGGGGTGAGCAGTTCTTC